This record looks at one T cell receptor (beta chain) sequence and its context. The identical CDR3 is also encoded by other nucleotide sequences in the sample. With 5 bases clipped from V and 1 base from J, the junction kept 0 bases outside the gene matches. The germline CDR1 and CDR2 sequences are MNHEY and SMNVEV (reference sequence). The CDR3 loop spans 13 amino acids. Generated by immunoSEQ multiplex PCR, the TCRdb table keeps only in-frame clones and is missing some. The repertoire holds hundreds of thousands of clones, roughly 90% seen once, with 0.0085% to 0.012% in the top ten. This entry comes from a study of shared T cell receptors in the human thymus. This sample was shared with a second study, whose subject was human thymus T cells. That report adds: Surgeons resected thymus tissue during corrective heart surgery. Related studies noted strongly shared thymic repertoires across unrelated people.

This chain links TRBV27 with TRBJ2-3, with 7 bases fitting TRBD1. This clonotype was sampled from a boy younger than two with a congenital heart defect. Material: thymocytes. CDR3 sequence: CASSDRGTDTQYF. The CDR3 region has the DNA TGTGCCAGCAGTGACAGGGGCACAGATACGCAGTATTTT.